This record covers a single TCR beta chain. These data belong to a study of T cell changes during pregnancy in multiple sclerosis. Assay: immunoSEQ multiplex PCR; the TCRdb copy retains only in-frame clones and omits some. This sample carries tens of thousands of clones, roughly 91% of them seen once, and the ten largest clones take 6% to 8.5%. Looked up from germline, CDR1 is MNHEY and CDR2 is SMNVEV (reference sequence). The CDR3 is made up of 12 amino acids. Trimming took 5 bases from V and 0 from J, leaving 3 bases between them. The TCR originated in a female donor with multiple sclerosis, enrolled in a pregnancy study. The sequencing used CD8+ T cells from peripheral blood mononuclear cells, collected in the first trimester of pregnancy. The chain links TRBV27 to TRBJ2-3, with unresolved D. The CDR3 sequence: CASSPSTDTQYF. CDR3 in DNA: TGTGCCAGCAGTCCAAGCACAGATACGCAGTATTTT.